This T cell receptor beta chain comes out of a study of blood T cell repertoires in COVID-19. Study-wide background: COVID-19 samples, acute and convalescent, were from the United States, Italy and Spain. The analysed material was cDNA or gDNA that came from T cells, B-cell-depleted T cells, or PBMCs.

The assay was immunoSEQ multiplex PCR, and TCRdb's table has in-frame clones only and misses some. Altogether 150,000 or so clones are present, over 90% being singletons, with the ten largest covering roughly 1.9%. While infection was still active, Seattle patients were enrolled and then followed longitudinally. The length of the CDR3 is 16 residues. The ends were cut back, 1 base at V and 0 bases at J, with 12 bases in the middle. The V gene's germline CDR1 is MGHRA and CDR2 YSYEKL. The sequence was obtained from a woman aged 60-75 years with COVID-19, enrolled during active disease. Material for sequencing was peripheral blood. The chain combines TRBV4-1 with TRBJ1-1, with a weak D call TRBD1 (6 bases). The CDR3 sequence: CASSQAGQLMNTEAFF. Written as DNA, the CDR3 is TGCGCCAGCAGCCAAGCCGGACAGCTTATGAACACTGAAGCTTTCTTT.